One sample yielded the 8 T cell receptor beta chains listed below, sequenced in a study of blood T cell repertoires in COVID-19. Produced via immunoSEQ multiplex PCR; TCRdb's table is partial and in-frame only. The table lists about 120,000 clones, around 83% of them singletons, with 6.5% to 10% in the top ten. Sample: peripheral blood. These receptors were collected from a man aged 70-80 years with acute or convalescent COVID-19.

The chain is built from TRBV6-5 and TRBJ2-3, with 9 positions matching TRBD2. Germline lookup yields CDR1 MNHEY and CDR2 SVGAGI. The CDR3 loop spans 15 amino acids. With V trimmed by 7 bases and J by 9 bases, 14 bases remained unmatched. The CDR3 sequence: CASTGGGTSRLTQYF. CDR3 nucleotides: TGTGCCAGCACCGGAGGGGGGACTAGCAGGCTAACGCAGTATTTT.

This clone was picked up one time. The chain has TRBV6-5 and TRBJ1-2; TRBD1 matches at 7 bases. Germline V lookup: CDR1 MNHEY, CDR2 SVGAGI. Trimming at V came to 2 bases and at J to 8 bases, leaving 5 bases not matched to a gene. The CDR3 consists of 13 residues. The DNA of the CDR3 is TGTGCCAGCAGTTACACTGGACAGGCGGGCTACACCTTC. Protein: CASSYTGQAGYTF.

The chain has TRBV6-4 and TRBJ1-5; D remains unclear. V lost 3 bases to trimming and J lost 1 base, with 10 bases between them. CDR3 size: 15 residues. Per germline, CDR1 MRHNA and CDR2 SNTAGT. The CDR3 region is CASSEVSGSNQPQHF. In DNA form, the CDR3 reads TGTGCCAGCAGTGAGGTGTCGGGGAGCAATCAGCCCCAGCATTTT.

The gene calls are TRBV9 and TRBJ1-2; no reliable D call. V dropped 0 bases and J dropped 2 bases, with 8 bases sitting between them. Per germline, CDR1 SGDLS and CDR2 YYNGEE. The CDR3 has 14 residues. The chain's CDR3 is CASSVAYSNYGYTF. Here the CDR3 DNA reads TGTGCCAGCAGCGTAGCGTACAGCAACTATGGCTACACCTTC.

The genes are TRBV6-2 or TRBV6-3 and TRBJ1-5; D is possibly TRBD1 (6 bases). The ends were cut back, 5 bases at V and 5 bases at J, with 19 bases in the middle. Germline V lookup: CDR1 MNHEY, CDR2 SVGEGT. This CDR3 is built from 16 residues. Written as DNA, the CDR3 is TGTGCCAGCAGTAAAGGCTCGGGACAACTCTATCAGCCCCAGCATTTT. It specifies CASSKGSGQLYQPQHF.

J is TRBJ1-2 and V is TRBV6-2 or TRBV6-3; 8 bases match TRBD1. Germline V gene sequence: CDR1 MNHEY, CDR2 SVGEGT. The CDR3 loop spans 14 amino acids. V shed 5 bases, J shed 2 bases, and the junction held 4 bases outside the gene matches. CDR3 sequence: CASSLQGVNYGYTF. CDR3 coding DNA: TGTGCCAGCAGTCTACAGGGGGTGAACTATGGCTACACCTTC.

The chain has TRBV19 and TRBJ2-6; tentative D call: TRBD1 (6 bases). Germline V CDR1 and CDR2: LNHDA, SQIVND (reference sequence). V was trimmed by 4 bases and J by 0 bases, leaving 16 bases between them. The CDR3 has 18 amino acids. DNA of the CDR3: TGTGCCAGTAGTAGGGGGACACTGAAAAACTCTGGGGCCAACGTCCTGACTTTC. Translation: CASSRGTLKNSGANVLTF.

The chain employs TRBV19 and TRBJ2-3, with 9 bases identical to TRBD2. The CDR3 covers 20 residues. Germline CDR1 is LNHDA and CDR2 is SQIVND (reference sequence). J lost 3 bases, V lost 4 bases, and 20 bases had no gene match. The CDR3 DNA is TGTGCCAGTAGTACAGATGGGCTAGCGGGATATCTTTGGGGGACAGATACGCAGTATTTT. Amino acids: CASSTDGLAGYLWGTDTQYF.